These T cell receptor beta chains were read from a single sample in a study of regulatory T cells in long-lasting Graves disease. From the multiplex PCR reads, TCRdb called clonotypes with MiXCR, one entry per CDR3 protein. The sample consists of 350,000 to 400,000 distinct CDR3 sequences, roughly 15% of them appearing once. This sample also appeared in a second study, on T cells in Graves' hyperthyroidism and ophthalmopathy.

The material sequenced was peripheral blood mononuclear cells (PBMCs), taken at new diagnosis, from a patient treated with antithyroid drugs. The receptor set was obtained from a woman aged 18-29 years with Graves disease. CDR3s include the opening cysteine and the closing phenylalanine or tryptophan. A D gene is named only where the DNA matches it firmly. For some rows the clone size is stated as once, few or many, or as a class when expanded; others skip it.

d_gene: TRBD2; abundance: many; v_gene: TRBV4-1; j_gene: TRBJ2-1; CDR3aa: CASRRLAGESSYNEQFF; CDR3nt: TGCGCCAGCAGACGACTAGCGGGAGAAAGCTCCTACAATGAGCAGTTCTTC
d_gene: TRBD1; abundance: few; v_gene: TRBV6-5; j_gene: TRBJ2-4; CDR3aa: CASSYSGQGSIQYF; CDR3nt: TGTGCCAGCAGTTACTCAGGACAGGGGTCCATTCAGTACTTC
d_gene: NA; abundance: many; v_gene: TRBV27; j_gene: TRBJ2-7; CDR3aa: CASRPGTPGEQYF; CDR3nt: TGTGCCAGCAGGCCCGGGACTCCCGGCGAGCAGTACTTC
d_gene: NA; abundance: many; v_gene: TRBV2; j_gene: TRBJ2-1; CDR3aa: CASMWTENNEQFF; CDR3nt: TGTGCCAGCATGTGGACGGAAAACAATGAGCAGTTCTTC
d_gene: TRBD2; abundance: many; v_gene: TRBV7-3; j_gene: TRBJ2-3; CDR3aa: CASSLGPTSGRRPSTDTQYF; CDR3nt: TGTGCCAGCAGCTTAGGGCCCACTAGCGGGAGGAGGCCTAGCACAGATACGCAGTATTTT
d_gene: NA; abundance: many; v_gene: TRBV25-1; j_gene: TRBJ2-2; CDR3aa: CASSEGDTGELFF; CDR3nt: TGTGCCAGCAGCGAGGGGGACACCGGGGAGCTGTTTTTT
d_gene: NA; abundance: few; v_gene: TRBV7-9; j_gene: TRBJ1-3; CDR3aa: CASSLQQGNTIYF; CDR3nt: TGTGCCAGCAGCCTCCAACAGGGAAACACCATATATTTT
d_gene: TRBD2; abundance: few; v_gene: TRBV7-3; j_gene: TRBJ2-2; CDR3aa: CASSPIRTSGTGELFF; CDR3nt: TGTGCCAGCAGCCCCATTAGGACTAGCGGGACCGGGGAGCTGTTTTTT
d_gene: NA; abundance: many; v_gene: TRBV10-3; j_gene: TRBJ2-1; CDR3aa: CAIATGTASYNEQFF; CDR3nt: TGTGCCATCGCCACCGGGACCGCGAGCTACAATGAGCAGTTCTTC
d_gene: NA; abundance: few; v_gene: TRBV5-1; j_gene: TRBJ1-1; CDR3aa: CASSLDRGGFTEAFF; CDR3nt: TGCGCCAGCAGCTTGGACCGAGGGGGTTTCACTGAAGCTTTCTTT
d_gene: NA; abundance: NA; v_gene: TRBV10-1; j_gene: TRBJ2-5; CDR3aa: CASSNGRLTGDLQETQYF; CDR3nt: TGCGCCAGCAGCAACGGGCGCTTGACCGGGGATCTCCAAGAGACCCAGTACTTC
d_gene: NA; abundance: many; v_gene: TRBV18; j_gene: TRBJ2-5; CDR3aa: CASSPPSRETQYF; CDR3nt: TGTGCCAGCTCACCACCTTCGAGGGAGACCCAGTACTTC
d_gene: TRBD2; abundance: few; v_gene: TRBV29-1; j_gene: TRBJ2-7; CDR3aa: CSVELAGVGSSYEQYF; CDR3nt: TGCAGCGTTGAACTAGCGGGAGTCGGGAGCTCCTACGAGCAGTACTTC